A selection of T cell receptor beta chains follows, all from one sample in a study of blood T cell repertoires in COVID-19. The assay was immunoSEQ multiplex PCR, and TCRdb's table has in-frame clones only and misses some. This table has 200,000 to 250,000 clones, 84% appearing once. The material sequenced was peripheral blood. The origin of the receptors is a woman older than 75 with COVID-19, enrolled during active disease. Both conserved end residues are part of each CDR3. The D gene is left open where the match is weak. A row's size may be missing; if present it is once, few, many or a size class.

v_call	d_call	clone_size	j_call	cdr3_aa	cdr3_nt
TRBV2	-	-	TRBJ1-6	CASSDQRGQPLHF	TGTGCCAGCAGTGACCAAAGAGGGCAACCCCTCCACTTT
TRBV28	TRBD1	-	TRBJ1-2	CASSLDRGKIYGYTF	TGTGCCAGCAGCCTAGACAGGGGGAAGATCTATGGCTACACCTTC
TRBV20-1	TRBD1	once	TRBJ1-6	CSASGTGGRSPLHF	TGCAGTGCCAGTGGGACAGGGGGCAGATCACCCCTCCACTTT
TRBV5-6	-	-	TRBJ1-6	CASSTRGSSYNSPLHF	TGTGCCAGCAGCACCAGGGGTAGCTCCTATAATTCACCCCTCCACTTT
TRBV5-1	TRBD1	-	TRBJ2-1	CASSGTGFLYNEQFF	TGCGCCAGCAGCGGGACAGGGTTTTTGTACAATGAGCAGTTCTTC
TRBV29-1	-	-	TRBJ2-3	CSVESPTDTQYF	TGCAGCGTTGAGAGTCCCACAGATACGCAGTATTTT
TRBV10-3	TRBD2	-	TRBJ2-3	CAITPGRDGDTQYF	TGTGCCATCACCCCCGGGAGGGATGGAGATACGCAGTATTTT
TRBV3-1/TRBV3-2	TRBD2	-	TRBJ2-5	CASSRRRTSEETQYF	TGTGCCAGCAGCCGCCGAAGGACTAGCGAGGAGACCCAGTACTTC
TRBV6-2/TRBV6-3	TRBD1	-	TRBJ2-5	CASSYPKGTGETQYF	TGTGCCAGCAGTTACCCGAAGGGGACAGGGGAGACCCAGTACTTC
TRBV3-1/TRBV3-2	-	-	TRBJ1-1	CASSQGWGLLGTEAFF	TGTGCCAGCAGCCAAGGATGGGGGCTCCTTGGCACTGAAGCTTTCTTT
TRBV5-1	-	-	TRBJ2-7	CASSPRDTYEQYF	TGCGCCAGCAGCCCCCGGGACACCTACGAGCAGTACTTC
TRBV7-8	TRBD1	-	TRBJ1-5	CASSLGAGGLKQPQHF	TGTGCCAGCAGCTTAGGGGCAGGGGGCTTAAAGCAGCCCCAGCATTTT
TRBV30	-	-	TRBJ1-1	CAWSVGSPNTEAFF	TGTGCCTGGAGTGTAGGTAGCCCGAACACTGAAGCTTTCTTT
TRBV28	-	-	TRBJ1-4	CASSLGGEEKLFF	TGTGCCAGCAGTTTAGGAGGGGAGGAAAAACTGTTTTTT
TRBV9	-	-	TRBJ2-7	CASSVGGYGEQYF	TGTGCCAGCAGCGTAGGAGGGTATGGCGAGCAGTACTTC
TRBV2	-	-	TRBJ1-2	CASSERFYGYTF	TGTGCCAGCAGTGAGAGGTTCTATGGCTACACCTTC
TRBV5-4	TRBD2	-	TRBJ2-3	CASSLGTSASTDTQYF	TGTGCCAGCAGCTTGGGCACTAGCGCGAGCACAGATACGCAGTATTTT